This T cell receptor beta chain was documented in a study of blood T cell repertoires in COVID-19. Overall study context: Specimens from acute and convalescent COVID-19 originated in the United States, Italy and Spain.

Some clones are missing from TCRdb's copy, which holds only in-frame ones; the method was immunoSEQ multiplex PCR. This sample has 330,000 or so clones, with 88% found just once. Participants had their cohort set by participant-reported clinical history. Trimming removed 6 bases from V and 3 bases from J, with 11 bases in between. Germline V gene sequence: CDR1 MRHNA, CDR2 SNTAGT. The CDR3 contains 14 residues. The sample was PBMCs or T cells enriched from blood (not recorded which). The rearrangement links TRBV6-4 to TRBJ2-2; D is unclear. The clonotype was recovered from a woman aged 25-40 years who had been exposed to COVID-19. The CDR3 region has the DNA TGTGCCAGCAGCCTAGAAAGAGACACCGGGGAGCTGTTTTTT. It translates to CASSLERDTGELFF.